Below are 26 T cell receptor beta chains sequenced from a single sample in a study of cytomegalovirus exposure and HLA in healthy donors. Primers: 60 Vbeta forward and 13 Jbeta reverse. TCRdb's copy holds only in-frame clones and misses some; the assay was immunoSEQ multiplex PCR. The sample contains roughly 190,000 clones, approximately 78% of which appear only once. The sample was PBMCs. The receptor source for this set is a woman between 18 and 29 years old in good health and CMV-seronegative.

The J gene is TRBJ2-7, the V gene TRBV29-1; possible D gene TRBD2, 5 bases. V gave up 2 bases and J gave up 6 bases, with 14 bases separating them. This CDR3 spans 13 amino acids. Germline values: CDR1 SQVTM, CDR2 ANQGSEA. Here the CDR3 reads CSVENVGSGEQYF. The CDR3 DNA is TGCAGCGTTGAAAACGTGGGGAGCGGCGAGCAGTACTTC.

On this clone itself: This sample includes further DNA sequences coding for the same CDR3. The rearrangement joins TRBV9 to TRBJ2-5, with 7 bases identical to TRBD1. V gave up 3 bases and J gave up 1 base; unmatched junction bases: 6. Per the germline V gene, CDR1 is SGDLS and CDR2 is YYNGEE. This CDR3 is 15 amino acids long. The CDR3 loop is CASSGDGTAQETQYF. CDR3 bases: TGTGCCAGCAGCGGAGACGGGACAGCCCAAGAGACCCAGTACTTC.

The rearrangement links TRBV28 to TRBJ2-1; 8 nucleotides align to TRBD2. This CDR3 has 16 residues. Germline V gene data show CDR1 as MDHEN and CDR2 as SYDVKM. V was clipped by 6 bases and J by 9 bases; unmatched bases: 16. The CDR3 reads CASSPPLWGSGGEQFF. The DNA for the CDR3 is TGTGCCAGCAGCCCACCGCTGTGGGGGAGCGGGGGTGAGCAGTTCTTC.

The chain employs TRBV5-1 and TRBJ1-1, with 7 bases identical to TRBD1. The length of the CDR3 is 16 residues. The V gene end was trimmed by 4 bases and the J gene end by 0 bases; junction bases not matched to a gene: 9. Germline CDR1 SGHRS, CDR2 YFSETQ. CDR3 sequence reads: CASSVRDSLMNTEAFF. DNA for the CDR3: TGCGCCAGCAGCGTCCGGGACAGCCTCATGAACACTGAAGCTTTCTTT.

The V gene is TRBV6-5, the J gene TRBJ1-1, with 7 bases lining up with TRBD1. The CDR3 sequence is 15 residues long. V gave up 1 base and J gave up 2 bases; unmatched junction bases: 4. In germline, CDR1 is MNHEY, CDR2 SVGAGI. CDR3 in amino acids: CASSYLGGGNTEAFF. In nucleotides, the CDR3 is TGTGCCAGCAGTTACTTAGGAGGGGGCAACACTGAAGCTTTCTTT.

The chain employs TRBV7-2 and TRBJ2-2, with 11 positions matching TRBD2. Trimming at V came to 5 bases and at J to 5 bases, leaving 7 bases not matched to a gene. CDR1 is SGHTA and CDR2 is FQGNSA in the germline V gene. The CDR3 has 16 amino acids. This chain's CDR3 is CASSPLSGRDTGELFF. The CDR3 coding sequence is TGTGCCAGCAGCCCCCTTAGCGGGAGGGATACCGGGGAGCTGTTTTTT.

J is TRBJ2-5 and V is TRBV6-1; TRBD2 might be the D (5 bases). The length of the CDR3 is 11 residues. Germline lookup yields CDR1 MNHNS and CDR2 SASEGT. With 8 bases removed from V and 5 bases from J, the gap between germline ends came to 9 bases. This chain's CDR3 is CASSAVETQYF. DNA of the CDR3: TGTGCCAGCTCAGCGGTTGAGACCCAGTACTTC.

J is TRBJ1-5 and V is TRBV15; D unclear. Germline V gives CDR1 LNHNV, CDR2 YYDKDF (reference sequence). V was clipped by 0 bases and J by 3 bases, with 9 bases between them. The CDR3 runs 15 residues. The CDR3 DNA follows: TGTGCCACCAGCAGAGACGGCGGGTACAATCAGCCCCAGCATTTT. Translated: CATSRDGGYNQPQHF.

This chain joins TRBV13 and TRBJ1-2, with 7 bases aligning to TRBD1. The CDR3 covers 12 residues. The V segment lost 5 bases and the J segment 5 bases; nucleotides outside the gene matches: 2. Germline V CDR1 and CDR2: PRHDT, FYEKMQ (reference sequence). CDR3 in amino acids: CASSQQGYGYTF. CDR3 nucleotides: TGTGCCAGCAGCCAACAGGGGTATGGCTACACCTTC.

This clone was picked up one time. This rearrangement joins TRBV9 to TRBJ2-1, with 13 bases that match TRBD2. The CDR3 totals 20 residues. Germline V gene data show CDR1 as SGDLS and CDR2 as YYNGEE. V was clipped by 0 bases and J by 0 bases; unmatched bases: 9. The CDR3: CASSVAEGTSGISSYNEQFF. As DNA, the CDR3 is TGTGCCAGCAGCGTAGCCGAAGGGACTAGCGGGATAAGCTCCTACAATGAGCAGTTCTTC.

On this clone: The junction does not match germline at one end; this may be a read error. The chain carries TRBV12-5 and TRBJ1-2, with 7 positions matching TRBD1. Germline V gene lookup returns CDR1 LGHNT and CDR2 FRNRAP. This CDR3 spans 12 amino acids. This CDR3 reads CASGLGQGRAVF. The CDR3 DNA is TGTGCTAGTGGTTTGGGACAGGGCCGGGCTGTCTTC.

The J gene is TRBJ2-5, the V gene TRBV15; D is unclear. V lost 0 bases to trimming and J lost 5 bases, with 13 bases between them. This CDR3 has 15 amino acids. Germline V lookup: CDR1 LNHNV, CDR2 YYDKDF (reference sequence). CDR3 protein: CATSRDSRIGETQYF. CDR3 in DNA: TGTGCCACCAGCAGAGATTCCCGAATTGGCGAGACCCAGTACTTC.

The chain is built from TRBV27 and TRBJ2-7, with D unresolved. Deletions cut 8 bases from V and 0 bases from J, with 17 bases between. This CDR3 is 15 amino acids long. Germline CDR1 and CDR2: MNHEY and SMNVEV (reference sequence). The CDR3 is CASRLGPANSYEQYV. The CDR3 bases are TGTGCCAGCCGCCTTGGTCCAGCGAACTCCTACGAGCAGTACGTC.

V and J are TRBV6-5 and TRBJ2-5, with D possibly being TRBD2 (6 bases). The J call may not be correct, given that the DNA end is closer to TRBJ2-7. The CDR3 is 14 residues long. The germline V gene has CDR1 MNHEY and CDR2 SVGAGI. In nucleotides, the CDR3 is TGTGCCAGCAGGTTTGGGACTTATCCCTACGAGCAGTACTTC. It translates to CASRFGTYPYEQYF.

The V gene is TRBV12-5, the J gene TRBJ2-7; 10 nucleotides match TRBD1. Losses at the gene ends were 1 base for V and 0 bases for J; bases not matched to a gene: 0. CDR1 is LGHNT and CDR2 is FRNRAP in the germline V gene. The CDR3 is 15 amino acids. CDR3 sequence (DNA): TGTGCTAGTGGTTTGGGGACAGGGGGCTCCTACGAGCAGTACTTC. Its protein product is CASGLGTGGSYEQYF.

This chain uses TRBV30 with TRBJ1-5, with no clear D. With 3 bases removed from V and 0 bases from J, the gap between germline ends came to 6 bases. Germline V gene data show CDR1 as GTSNPN and CDR2 as SVGIG (reference sequence). This CDR3 spans 13 amino acids. In DNA, the CDR3 is TGTGCCTGGAGACAGAATAGCAATCAGCCCCAGCATTTT. Translation: CAWRQNSNQPQHF.

V gene TRBV2 combines with J gene TRBJ2-1; 9 positions agree with TRBD2. CDR3 length: 15 amino acids. CDR1 is SNHLY and CDR2 is FYNNEI in the germline V gene. J gave up 5 bases and V 6 bases, and 8 bases lay outside the gene matches. CDR3 amino acids: CASRSRTSAHNEQFF. CDR3 bases: TGTGCCAGCAGGTCAAGGACTAGCGCCCACAATGAGCAGTTCTTC. The whole variable domain, remainder taken from reference TRBV2 and TRBJ2-1, is EPEVTQTPSHQVTQMGQEVILRCVPISNHLYFYWYRQILGQKVEFLVSFYNNEISEKSEIFDDQFSVERPDGSNFTLKIRSTKLEDSAMYFCASRSRTSAHNEQFFGPGTRLTVL.

The chain is built from TRBV4-3 and TRBJ2-3; 9 nucleotides agree with TRBD2. The CDR3 is 18 residues long. The V segment lost 1 base and the J segment 2 bases; nucleotides outside the gene matches: 10. Germline CDR1 is LGHNA and CDR2 is YSLEER. The CDR3 coding sequence is TGCGCCAGCAGCCAAGGTACCCTAGGCGGGAGGGCCACAGATACGCAGTATTTT. Translating it yields CASSQGTLGGRATDTQYF.

The V and J genes are TRBV13 and TRBJ2-5; 14 bases are shared with TRBD2. In germline, CDR1 is PRHDT, CDR2 FYEKMQ (reference sequence). This CDR3 has 18 amino acids. V lost 5 bases to trimming and J lost 5 bases; unmatched junction nucleotides: 13. The CDR3 bases are TGTGCCAGCAGCGCCAACCCGGGACTAGCGGGAGCGGGGGAGACCCAGTACTTC. Its translation: CASSANPGLAGAGETQYF.

In its sample, this clone was seen a few times. V is TRBV6-5 and J is TRBJ1-5; no definite D call. The CDR3 contains 15 residues. V lost 6 bases, J lost 5 bases, and 17 bases lay in between. Germline V gene data show CDR1 as MNHEY and CDR2 as SVGAGI. CDR3 DNA sequence: TGTGCCAGCAGCCCCGTCCCCCTCGGGGATCAGCCCCAGCATTTT. It codes for CASSPVPLGDQPQHF.

This clone turned up a few times. V and J are TRBV6-5 and TRBJ2-6; no definite D call. V was pared by 7 bases and J by 6 bases, with 16 bases between. Germline CDR1 MNHEY, CDR2 SVGAGI. This CDR3 comprises 15 residues. CDR3 nucleotide sequence: TGTGCCAGCACACCCGGCGTCCTAGAGGCCAACGTCCTGACTTTC. It is translated as CASTPGVLEANVLTF.

The CDR3 DNA is TGTGCCAGTAGTAGGGACAGCGCTCTATATGGCTACACCTTC. Translating it yields CASSRDSALYGYTF. The chain joins TRBV19 to TRBJ1-2, with 7 bases that match TRBD1. V trimming: 4 bases; J trimming: 5 bases; junction bases outside the gene matches: 7. This CDR3 contains 14 residues. The germline gives CDR1 LNHDA, CDR2 SQIVND (reference sequence).

V usage is TRBV10-3 and J usage is TRBJ2-7; a weak D match, TRBD2 (6 bases). The CDR3 loop spans 12 amino acids. Trimming left V 6 bases short and J 4 bases short, with 10 bases between. CDR1 is ENHRY, CDR2 SYGVKD, per germline. CDR3 amino acids: CAIRGDSYEQYF. The DNA of the CDR3 is TGTGCCATCAGGGGGGACTCGTACGAGCAGTACTTC.

CDR3: CASSQSTQVYGYTF. CDR3 nucleotide sequence: TGTGCCAGCAGCCAATCGACACAGGTTTATGGCTACACCTTC. The V call is TRBV16, the J call TRBJ1-2; D may be TRBD1 (5 bases). Trimming shortened V by 0 bases and J by 5 bases, and 10 bases separated the two germline ends. Germline V gene sequence: CDR1 KGHSY, CDR2 FQNENV. The length of the CDR3 is 14 residues.

This clone has just a few counts. The chain carries TRBV7-9 and TRBJ2-7, with D tentatively TRBD1 (5 bases). CDR3 size: 11 residues. Germline V lookup: CDR1 SEHNR, CDR2 FQNEAQ (reference sequence). Trimming left V 2 bases short and J 8 bases short, with 7 bases between. The CDR3 spells CASSLQDKQYF. The CDR3 nucleotides are TGTGCCAGCAGCTTACAGGACAAGCAGTACTTC.

The V and J genes are TRBV28 and TRBJ1-6; D may be TRBD1 (5 bases). The CDR3 covers 17 residues. V was trimmed by 3 bases and J by 0 bases, leaving 12 bases between them. Germline-derived CDR1 and CDR2 are MDHEN and SYDVKM. The chain's CDR3 is CASSFAQGPSYNSPLHF. CDR3 DNA sequence: TGTGCCAGCAGTTTCGCTCAGGGCCCCTCCTATAATTCACCCCTCCACTTT.